The 30 T cell receptor beta chains below all came from one sample that was sequenced in a study of T cells in Graves' hyperthyroidism and ophthalmopathy. Researchers amplified the TCR beta CDR3 regions from RNA transcripts. In the first-round RT-PCR of the TCR CDR3, the HTBI primer set was used. TCRdb recomputed calls from the multiplex PCR reads with MiXCR, one row per CDR3 protein. In the table there are roughly 700,000 distinct CDR3 sequences, 17% of which are singletons. The specimen was blood. The receptor set was obtained from a man aged 50 to 59 with Graves' hyperthyroidism.

A few counts support this clonotype. This could be a read error, since a much larger clone is one nucleotide away. The chain recombines TRBV6-5 with TRBJ1-2; possible D gene TRBD1, 6 bases. CDR3 length: 16 residues. CDR1 MNHEY and CDR2 SVGAGI come from the germline V gene. V lost 0 bases and J lost 4, with 15 bases in between. The CDR3: CASSYSARGYPYGYTF. For the CDR3, the DNA is TGTGCCAGCAGTTACTCCGCAAGGGGGTACCCCTATGGCTACACCTTC.

As to this clonotype: An end of the junction does not agree with germline; a read error may underlie this. This chain connects TRBV20-1 to TRBJ1-6; TRBD1 might be the D (5 bases). Germline CDR1 reads DFQATT; CDR2 reads SNEGSKA (reference sequence). CDR3 size: 13 residues. CDR3 amino acids: CSALPGPIYEQYF. The DNA of the CDR3 is TGCAGTGCTCTACCGGGACCGATATACGAGCAGTACTTT.

In this sample, this clonotype turned up many times. The chain links TRBV29-1 to TRBJ2-7; 11 nucleotides line up with TRBD2. In germline, CDR1 is SQVTM, CDR2 ANQGSEA. V trimming: 6 bases; J trimming: 2 bases; junction bases outside the gene matches: 9. The CDR3 covers 15 residues. DNA of the CDR3: TGCAGCGTCTACTTTAGCGGGAGGGAAACCTACGAGCAGTACTTC. It yields the protein CSVYFSGRETYEQYF.

In the case of this clonotype: One end of the junction fails to match germline, which may point to a read error. The chain has TRBV6-1 and TRBJ1-1, with D perhaps matching TRBD1 (6 bases). Germline V CDR1 and CDR2: MNHNS, SASEGT. The length of the CDR3 is 15 residues. The CDR3 coding sequence is TGTGCCAGCAGTTATTTTGCAGGGGCGAACGCTGAAGCTTTCTTT. It codes for CASSYFAGANAEAFF.

This clonotype was found a few times. The V gene is TRBV7-9, the J gene TRBJ2-3; 11 nucleotides line up with TRBD2. Trimming cost V 5 bases and J 5 bases; bases outside gene matches: 6. The CDR3 totals 15 residues. Germline V gene sequence: CDR1 SEHNR, CDR2 FQNEAQ (reference sequence). The CDR3 loop is CASSILAGEVDTQYF. DNA for the CDR3: TGTGCCAGCAGCATACTAGCGGGAGAGGTAGATACGCAGTATTTT.

V and J are TRBV27 and TRBJ2-2; D may be TRBD2 (5 bases). V was shortened by 7 bases and J by 1 base, with 10 bases between the two germline ends. Germline V gene data show CDR1 as MNHEY and CDR2 as SMNVEV (reference sequence). The CDR3 covers 14 residues. CDR3 sequence: CASMRLLNTGELFF. DNA of the CDR3: TGTGCCAGCATGCGACTACTGAACACCGGGGAGCTGTTTTTT.

This clonotype appeared many times. CDR3 residues: CASSQEGAVPDTQYF. In DNA, the CDR3 is TGTGCCAGCAGCCAAGAAGGAGCTGTTCCAGATACGCAGTATTTT. The chain uses TRBV3-1 and TRBJ2-3; D uncertain. Germline V lookup: CDR1 LGHDT, CDR2 YNNKEL (reference sequence). CDR3 size: 15 residues. V lost 0 bases and J 4 bases, leaving 11 bases between the germline ends.

The chain uses TRBV6-2 or TRBV6-3 and TRBJ1-5; D ambiguous. This CDR3 is built from 14 residues. V was trimmed by 2 bases and J by 0 bases, leaving 5 bases between them. The germline CDR1 and CDR2 sequences are MNHEY and SVGEGT. The CDR3 sequence: CASSYQYSNQPQHF. The CDR3 DNA reads TGTGCCAGCAGTTACCAGTATAGCAATCAGCCCCAGCATTTT.

At least ten counts were recorded for this clonotype. The chain has TRBV27 and TRBJ1-2; D gene uncertain. Germline V gene data show CDR1 as MNHEY and CDR2 as SMNVEV (reference sequence). The V and J ends lost 3 bases and 6 bases respectively, with 11 bases between them. This CDR3 region has 13 residues. CDR3 nucleotide sequence: TGTGCCAGCAGTTTTGTAGGGAGCGATGGCTACACCTTC. Translated, it gives CASSFVGSDGYTF.

The chain combines TRBV20-1 with TRBJ2-7; D is perhaps TRBD1 or TRBD2 (6 bases each). The CDR3 is 13 amino acids. The V gene's germline CDR1 is DFQATT and CDR2 SNEGSKA (reference sequence). The CDR3 DNA reads as TGCAGCGGCCGAGGGGGGAGCTTGGAGGCGCAGTACTTC. Its protein is CSGRGGSLEAQYF.

The table lists this clonotype with many counts. The chain links TRBV28 to TRBJ1-1; 8 bases are a match to TRBD1. CDR3 size: 14 residues. Trimming removed 9 bases from V and 7 bases from J; junction bases left unmatched: 13. Germline loops: CDR1 MDHEN, CDR2 SYDVKM. The CDR3 here is CASSLNGDRLEAFF. CDR3 bases: TGTGCCAGTTCCTTAAACGGGGACAGGCTTGAAGCTTTCTTT.

The V and J genes are TRBV30 and TRBJ2-7, with 9 bases identical to TRBD1. Germline assignment: CDR1 GTSNPN and CDR2 SVGIG (reference sequence). V shed 3 bases, J shed 3 bases, and the junction held 3 bases outside the gene matches. The CDR3 runs to 13 residues. The CDR3 is CAWSQGQGYEQYF. CDR3 DNA: TGTGCCTGGAGCCAGGGACAGGGCTACGAGCAGTACTTC.

This clonotype occurred a few times. This chain connects TRBV20-1 to TRBJ2-7; D is possibly TRBD2 (5 bases). CDR1 DFQATT and CDR2 SNEGSKA come from the germline V gene (reference sequence). V was trimmed by 6 bases and J by 0 bases, leaving 18 bases between them. This CDR3 spans 15 amino acids. The CDR3 is CSASRTQRSSYEQYF. The CDR3 DNA sequence: TGCAGTGCAAGCCGGACTCAACGAAGCTCCTACGAGCAGTACTTC.

This clonotype was counted ten times or more. The chain uses TRBV28 and TRBJ2-1, with TRBD2 matching over 13 bases. The J segment lost 0 bases and the V segment lost 5 bases, leaving 10 bases of the junction unmatched. Germline lookup yields CDR1 MDHEN and CDR2 SYDVKM. The CDR3 runs 19 residues. The CDR3 here is CASSTSRTSGSSSYNEQFF. CDR3 in DNA: TGTGCCAGCAGTACCTCACGGACTAGCGGGAGTAGCTCCTACAATGAGCAGTTCTTC.

This clonotype was picked up many times. V is TRBV28 and J is TRBJ2-7, with 7 bases fitting TRBD1. This CDR3 has 14 amino acids. V lost 5 bases, J lost 6 bases, and 10 bases stayed unmatched. The germline gives CDR1 MDHEN, CDR2 SYDVKM. CDR3 protein: CASSMTGTVSEQYF. DNA for the CDR3: TGTGCCAGCAGTATGACCGGGACAGTATCCGAGCAGTACTTC.

This clonotype was counted only a few times. The rearrangement uses TRBV5-1 and TRBJ1-1; possibly TRBD1 for D (5 bases). The CDR3 consists of 14 residues. With 1 base removed from V and 4 bases from J, the gap between germline ends came to 11 bases. The germline CDR1 and CDR2 sequences are SGHRS and YFSETQ. CDR3 residues: CASSLRSDSTEAFF. CDR3 nucleotides: TGCGCCAGCAGCTTGCGCTCCGACAGCACTGAAGCTTTCTTT.

This clonotype has a handful of counts. This chain joins TRBV5-1 and TRBJ1-1, with a weak D call TRBD1 (5 bases). CDR1 is SGHRS and CDR2 is YFSETQ in the germline V gene. V shed 0 bases and J shed 3 bases, with 9 bases lying between them. The CDR3 consists of 14 residues. CDR3 protein: CASSLEQADTEAFF. In nucleotides, the CDR3 is TGCGCCAGCAGCTTGGAACAGGCGGACACTGAAGCTTTCTTT.

The chain couples TRBV4-1 to TRBJ2-7; possible D gene TRBD2, 5 bases. The V gene's germline CDR1 is MGHRA and CDR2 YSYEKL. V was shortened by 4 bases and J by 0 bases, with 16 bases between the two germline ends. The CDR3 sequence is 16 residues long. DNA of the CDR3: TGCGCCAGCAGCCCCTCTGGCGGGTCCCTCTCCTACGAGCAGTACTTC. Translating gives CASSPSGGSLSYEQYF.

Details on this clonotype: This may be a read error, as it is one base from a much larger clone. This sequence joins TRBV5-4 and TRBJ2-1; tentative D call: TRBD2 (5 bases). The CDR3 consists of 15 residues. CDR1 and CDR2 (germline): SGHNT, YYREEE (reference sequence). V shed 3 bases and J shed 9 bases, with 19 bases lying between them. The CDR3 sequence is CASSSGLSVVAEQFF. The CDR3 coding sequence is TGTGCCAGCAGCTCTGGACTTTCCGTGGTGGCTGAGCAGTTCTTC.

This clonotype was detected many times. V and J are TRBV7-9 and TRBJ2-7; no definite D call. Germline loops: CDR1 SEHNR, CDR2 FQNEAQ (reference sequence). Between the trimmed V and J ends, which lost 2 bases and 4 bases, there was a span of 9 bases. The CDR3 loop spans 13 amino acids. The CDR3 DNA reads TGTGCCAGCAGCTTAAACGCACCTTACGAGCAGTACTTC. Protein: CASSLNAPYEQYF.

This clonotype was found many times. The V call is TRBV6-1, the J call TRBJ2-1, with 10 bases that match TRBD2. The CDR3 runs to 15 residues. CDR1 is MNHNS and CDR2 is SASEGT in the germline V gene. The junction had 4 bases not matched to a gene; V was cut back by 1 base and J by 7 bases. The CDR3 region has the DNA TGTGCCAGCAGTGAAGGAGCGGGAGGGTCTAATGAGCAGTTCTTC. It yields the protein CASSEGAGGSNEQFF.

This clonotype was seen more than once but under ten times. The chain is built from TRBV12-3 or TRBV12-4 and TRBJ1-3, with 8 bases aligning to TRBD1. The V segment lost 2 bases and the J segment 1 base; nucleotides outside the gene matches: 13. CDR3 length equals 19 residues. For the CDR3, the DNA is TGTGCCAGCAGTTTAATTGGCAGGGGGCTGGAAGGTTCTGGAAACACCATATATTTT. Protein: CASSLIGRGLEGSGNTIYF.

This chain uses TRBV12-3 or TRBV12-4 with TRBJ2-1; no clear D gene. The V end was cut by 2 bases, the J end by 5 bases, with 16 bases between. The CDR3 covers 16 residues. CDR3 DNA: TGTGCCAGCAGTTTAAGGGAATGGTACGGAAACAATGAGCAGTTCTTC. This encodes CASSLREWYGNNEQFF.

J is TRBJ2-3 and V is TRBV7-9; tentatively, D is TRBD2 (6 bases). The CDR3 totals 15 residues. Trimming cost V 1 base and J 2 bases, with 10 bases left between them. CDR1 is SEHNR, CDR2 FQNEAQ, per germline (reference sequence). The CDR3 is CASSLVSSDTDTQYF. The CDR3 DNA sequence: TGTGCCAGCAGCTTAGTATCTAGCGACACAGATACGCAGTATTTT.

This clonotype came up many times. The rearrangement joins TRBV29-1 to TRBJ2-1, with 9 bases that match TRBD2. Germline CDR1 and CDR2: SQVTM and ANQGSEA. The CDR3 is 15 residues long. V lost 1 base to trimming and J lost 6 bases; unmatched junction nucleotides: 7. Here the CDR3 reads CSVEGSGSFGNEQFF. The CDR3 DNA follows: TGCAGCGTTGAAGGTAGCGGGAGTTTCGGCAATGAGCAGTTCTTC.

The sample holds a few counts of this clonotype. This chain joins TRBV7-6 and TRBJ2-1; TRBD2 aligns across 8 bases. The CDR3 runs 14 residues. V shed 1 base and J 5 bases; nucleotides not matched to a gene: 1. Germline assignment: CDR1 SGHVS and CDR2 FNYEAQ. CDR3 residues: CASSLGTSNNEQFF. CDR3 in DNA: TGTGCCAGCAGCTTAGGGACTAGCAACAATGAGCAGTTCTTC.

The table lists this clonotype with a few counts. The J gene is TRBJ2-5, the V gene TRBV20-1; 8 bases align to TRBD2. The CDR3 totals 15 residues. J lost 1 base, V lost 3 bases, and 7 bases had no gene match. Germline V gene data show CDR1 as DFQATT and CDR2 as SNEGSKA (reference sequence). CDR3 bases: TGCAGTGCTAGGGGTAGCGGGGCATTCCAAGAGACCCAGTACTTC. Protein: CSARGSGAFQETQYF.

This clonotype was picked up many times. The V and J genes are TRBV5-1 and TRBJ2-3; D may be TRBD2 (7 bases). This CDR3 is 16 amino acids long. The V gene's germline CDR1 is SGHRS and CDR2 YFSETQ. Trimming left V 10 bases short and J 0 bases short, with 21 bases between. CDR3 nucleotides: TGCGCCTCTAGTGGGGGCCTAGCGGTTAGCACAGATACGCAGTATTTT. Its protein product is CASSGGLAVSTDTQYF.

The chain carries TRBV2 and TRBJ2-1; TRBD2 matches at 12 bases. From germline, CDR1 is SNHLY and CDR2 FYNNEI. J was trimmed by 15 bases and V by 4 bases; bases with no gene match: 13. CDR3 length: 15 residues. The CDR3 DNA sequence: TGTGCCAGCAGTGTGGCTAGCGGGAGGGCTCCTCAGCTGTTCTTC. Its protein product is CASSVASGRAPQLFF.

This clonotype showed up many times. CDR3: CASSLEEIDTQYF. DNA for the CDR3: TGTGCCAGCAGCTTAGAAGAAATAGATACGCAGTATTTT. The chain links TRBV7-9 to TRBJ2-3; D is undetermined. V gave up 1 base and J gave up 5 bases, with 7 bases separating them. The germline gives CDR1 SEHNR, CDR2 FQNEAQ (reference sequence). The CDR3 runs 13 residues.